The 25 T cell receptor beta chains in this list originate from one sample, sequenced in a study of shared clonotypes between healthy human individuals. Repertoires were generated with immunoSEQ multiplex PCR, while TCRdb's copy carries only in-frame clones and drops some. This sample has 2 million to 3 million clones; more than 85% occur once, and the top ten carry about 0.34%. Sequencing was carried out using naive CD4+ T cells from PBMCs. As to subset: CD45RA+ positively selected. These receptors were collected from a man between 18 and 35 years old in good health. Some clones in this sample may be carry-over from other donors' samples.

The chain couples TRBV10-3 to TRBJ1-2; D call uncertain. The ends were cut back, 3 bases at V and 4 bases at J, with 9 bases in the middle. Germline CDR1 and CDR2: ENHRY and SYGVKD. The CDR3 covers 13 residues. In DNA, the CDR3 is TGTGCCATCAGTGAAGACGGTGCCTATGGCTACACCTTC. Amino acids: CAISEDGAYGYTF.

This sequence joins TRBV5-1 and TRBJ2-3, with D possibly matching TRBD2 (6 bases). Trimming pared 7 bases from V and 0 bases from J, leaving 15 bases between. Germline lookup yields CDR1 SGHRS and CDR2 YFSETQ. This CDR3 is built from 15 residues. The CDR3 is CASVTGGASTDTQYF. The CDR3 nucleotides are TGCGCCAGCGTTACCGGGGGAGCTAGCACAGATACGCAGTATTTT. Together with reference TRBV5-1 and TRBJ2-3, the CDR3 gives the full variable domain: KAGVTQTPRYLIKTRGQQVTLSCSPISGHRSVSWYQQTPGQGLQFLFEYFSETQRNKGNFPGRFSGRQFSNSRSEMNVSTLELGDSALYLCASVTGGASTDTQYFGPGTRLTVL.

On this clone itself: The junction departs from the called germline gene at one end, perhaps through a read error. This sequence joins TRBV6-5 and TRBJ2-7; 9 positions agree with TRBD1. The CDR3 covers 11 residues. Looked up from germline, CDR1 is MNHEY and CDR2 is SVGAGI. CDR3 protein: CASSERDRAFF. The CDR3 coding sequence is TGTGCCAGCAGTGAACGGGACAGGGCCTTCTTC.

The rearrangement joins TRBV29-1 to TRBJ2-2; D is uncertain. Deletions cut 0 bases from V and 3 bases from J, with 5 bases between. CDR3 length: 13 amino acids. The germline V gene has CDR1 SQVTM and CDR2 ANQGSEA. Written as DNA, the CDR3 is TGCAGCGTTGAAGACAGGCACACCGGGGAGCTGTTTTTT. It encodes CSVEDRHTGELFF.

In DNA form, the CDR3 reads TGTGCCAGCAGCTTAAGGCCACAGGGCTCATCTAGCACAGATACGCAGTATTTT. It encodes CASSLRPQGSSSTDTQYF. The chain joins TRBV7-8 to TRBJ2-3; TRBD1 is a possible D gene (6 bases). The ends were cut back, 2 bases at V and 0 bases at J, with 18 bases in the middle. The CDR3 totals 18 residues. Germline V lookup: CDR1 SGHVS, CDR2 FQNEAQ. Together with reference TRBV7-8 and TRBJ2-3, the CDR3 gives the full variable domain: GAGVSQSPRYKVAKRGQDVALRCDPISGHVSLFWYQQALGQGPEFLTYFQNEAQLDKSGLPSDRFFAERPEGSVSTLKIQRTQQEDSAVYLCASSLRPQGSSSTDTQYFGPGTRLTVL.

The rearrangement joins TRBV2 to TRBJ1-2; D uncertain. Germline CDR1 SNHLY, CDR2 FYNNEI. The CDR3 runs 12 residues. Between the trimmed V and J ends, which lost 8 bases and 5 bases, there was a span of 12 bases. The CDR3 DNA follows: TGTGCCAGCGAGCCCGATAGGTATGGCTACACCTTC. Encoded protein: CASEPDRYGYTF.

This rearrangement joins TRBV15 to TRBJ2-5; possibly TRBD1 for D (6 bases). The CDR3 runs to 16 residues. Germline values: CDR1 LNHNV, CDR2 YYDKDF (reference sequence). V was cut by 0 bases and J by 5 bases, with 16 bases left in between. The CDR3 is CATSRDGDTRRETQYF. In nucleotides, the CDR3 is TGTGCCACCAGCAGAGATGGGGACACACGGCGGGAGACCCAGTACTTC.

CDR3 amino acids: CASSVVGGFGTQYF. CDR3 DNA: TGTGCCAGCAGCGTAGTTGGCGGGTTTGGGACCCAGTACTTC. The chain carries TRBV9 and TRBJ2-5; a possible D gene is TRBD2 (5 bases). Germline loops: CDR1 SGDLS, CDR2 YYNGEE. CDR3 length: 14 amino acids. V was shortened by 0 bases and J by 7 bases, with 13 bases between the two germline ends.

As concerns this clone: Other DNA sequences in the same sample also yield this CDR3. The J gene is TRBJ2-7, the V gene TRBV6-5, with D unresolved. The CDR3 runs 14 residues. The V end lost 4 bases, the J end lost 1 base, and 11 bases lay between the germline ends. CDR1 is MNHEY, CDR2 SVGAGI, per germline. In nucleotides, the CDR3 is TGTGCCAGCAGTTTTACGGGTGGGTCCTACGAGCAGTACTTC. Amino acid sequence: CASSFTGGSYEQYF.

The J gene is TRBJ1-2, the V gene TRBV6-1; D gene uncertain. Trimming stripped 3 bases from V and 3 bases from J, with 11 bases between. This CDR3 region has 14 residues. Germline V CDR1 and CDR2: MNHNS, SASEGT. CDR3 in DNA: TGTGCCAGCAGTGATGGGGTGGCAGACTATGGCTACACCTTC. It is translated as CASSDGVADYGYTF.

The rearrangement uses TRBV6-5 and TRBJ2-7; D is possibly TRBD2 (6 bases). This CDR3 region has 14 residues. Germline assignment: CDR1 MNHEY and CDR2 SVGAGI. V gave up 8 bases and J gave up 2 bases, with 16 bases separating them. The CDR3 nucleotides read TGTGCCAGCCGACGGGGTGGCGGGGCCTACGAGCAGTACTTC. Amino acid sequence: CASRRGGGAYEQYF.

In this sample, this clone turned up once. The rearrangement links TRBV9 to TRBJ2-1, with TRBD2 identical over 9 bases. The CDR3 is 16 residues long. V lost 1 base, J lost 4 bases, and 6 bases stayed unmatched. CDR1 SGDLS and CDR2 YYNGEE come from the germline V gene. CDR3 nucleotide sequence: TGTGCCAGCAGCGTAATAGCGGGAGTAGGATACAATGAGCAGTTCTTC. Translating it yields CASSVIAGVGYNEQFF.

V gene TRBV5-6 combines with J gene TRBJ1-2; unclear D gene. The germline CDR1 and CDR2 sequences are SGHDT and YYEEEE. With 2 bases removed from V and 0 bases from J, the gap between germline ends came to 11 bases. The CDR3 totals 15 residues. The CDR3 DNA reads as TGTGCCAGCAGCTTAGGTCACAGTACTAACTATGGCTACACCTTC. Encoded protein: CASSLGHSTNYGYTF. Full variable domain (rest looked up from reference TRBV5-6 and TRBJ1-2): DAGVTQSPTHLIKTRGQQVTLRCSPKSGHDTVSWYQQALGQGPQFIFQYYEEEERQRGNFPDRFSGHQFPNYSSELNVNALLLGDSALYLCASSLGHSTNYGYTFGSGTRLTVV.

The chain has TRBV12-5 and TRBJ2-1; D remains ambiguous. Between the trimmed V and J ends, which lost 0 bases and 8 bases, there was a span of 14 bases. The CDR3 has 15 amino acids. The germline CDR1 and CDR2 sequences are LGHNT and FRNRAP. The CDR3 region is CASGLVVGRSDEQFF. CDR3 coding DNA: TGTGCTAGTGGTTTGGTAGTAGGCAGGTCGGATGAGCAGTTCTTC. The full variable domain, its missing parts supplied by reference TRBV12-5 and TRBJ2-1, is DARVTQTPRHKVTEMGQEVTMRCQPILGHNTVFWYRQTMMQGLELLAYFRNRAPLDDSGMPKDRFSAEMPDATLATLKIQPSEPRDSAVYFCASGLVVGRSDEQFFGPGTRLTVL.

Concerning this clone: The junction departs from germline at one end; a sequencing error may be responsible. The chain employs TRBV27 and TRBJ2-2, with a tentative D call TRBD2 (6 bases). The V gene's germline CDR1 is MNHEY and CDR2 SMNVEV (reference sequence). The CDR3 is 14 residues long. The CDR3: CASRVGTPGGKLFF. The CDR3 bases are TGTGCCAGCAGAGTCGGGACTCCCGGCGGGAAGCTGTTTTTT.

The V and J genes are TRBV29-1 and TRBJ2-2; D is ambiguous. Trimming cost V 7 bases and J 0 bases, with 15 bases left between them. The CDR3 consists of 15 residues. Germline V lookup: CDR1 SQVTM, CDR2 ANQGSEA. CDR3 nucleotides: TGCAGCGCCCTGAAGCAGCACGCGAACACCGGGGAGCTGTTTTTT. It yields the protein CSALKQHANTGELFF.

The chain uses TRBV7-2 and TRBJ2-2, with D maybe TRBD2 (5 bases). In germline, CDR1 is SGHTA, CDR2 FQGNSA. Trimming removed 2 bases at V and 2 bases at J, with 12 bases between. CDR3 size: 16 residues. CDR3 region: CASSLHGNLNTGELFF. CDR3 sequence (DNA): TGTGCCAGCAGCTTACACGGGAACCTAAACACCGGGGAGCTGTTTTTT.

CDR3 region: CASSASGTTYTGELFF. The CDR3, as DNA: TGTGCCAGCAGCGCCTCCGGGACTACCTACACCGGGGAGCTGTTTTTT. This chain joins TRBV7-9 and TRBJ2-2; 7 bases match TRBD2. V shed 5 bases and J 3 bases; nucleotides not matched to a gene: 9. The CDR3 runs to 16 residues. Germline V lookup: CDR1 SEHNR, CDR2 FQNEAQ (reference sequence).

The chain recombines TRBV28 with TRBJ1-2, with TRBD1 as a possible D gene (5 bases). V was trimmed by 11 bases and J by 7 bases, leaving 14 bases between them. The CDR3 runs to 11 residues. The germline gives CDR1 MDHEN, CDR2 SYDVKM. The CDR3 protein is CAAGEGSGYTF. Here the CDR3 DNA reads TGTGCCGCGGGGGAGGGGTCTGGCTACACCTTC.

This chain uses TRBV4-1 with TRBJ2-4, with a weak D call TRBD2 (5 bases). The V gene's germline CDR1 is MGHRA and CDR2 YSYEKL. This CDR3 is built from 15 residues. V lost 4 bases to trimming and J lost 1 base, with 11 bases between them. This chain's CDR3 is CASSPTGLAKNIQYF. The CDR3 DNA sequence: TGCGCCAGCAGCCCCACCGGACTGGCCAAAAACATTCAGTACTTC.

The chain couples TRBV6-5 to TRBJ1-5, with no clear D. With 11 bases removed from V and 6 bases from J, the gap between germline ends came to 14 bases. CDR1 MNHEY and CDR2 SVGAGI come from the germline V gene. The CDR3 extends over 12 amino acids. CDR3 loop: CACSDPGQPQHF. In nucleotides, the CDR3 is TGTGCCTGTTCTGACCCGGGTCAGCCCCAGCATTTT.

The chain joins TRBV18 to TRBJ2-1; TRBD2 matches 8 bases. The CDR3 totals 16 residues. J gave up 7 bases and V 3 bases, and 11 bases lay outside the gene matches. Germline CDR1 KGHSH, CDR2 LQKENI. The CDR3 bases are TGTGCCAGCTCACCCACTTCCGTTGCGGGGGGTAATGAGCAGTTCTTC. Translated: CASSPTSVAGGNEQFF.

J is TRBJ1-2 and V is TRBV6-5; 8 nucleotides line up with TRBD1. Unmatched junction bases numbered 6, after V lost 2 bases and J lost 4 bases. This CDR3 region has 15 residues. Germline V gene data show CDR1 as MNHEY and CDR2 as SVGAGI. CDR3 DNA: TGTGCCAGCAGTTACGATCTACAGGGGGGCTATGGCTACACCTTC. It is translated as CASSYDLQGGYGYTF.

The CDR3 DNA follows: TGTGCCAGCAGCAAAATAGCGGGAGGCTCTAACAATGAGCAGTTCTTC. This sequence encodes CASSKIAGGSNNEQFF. The V gene is TRBV5-6, the J gene TRBJ2-1, with 10 positions matching TRBD2. This CDR3 region has 16 residues. Germline V CDR1 and CDR2: SGHDT, YYEEEE. Unmatched junction bases numbered 9, after V lost 4 bases and J lost 5 bases.

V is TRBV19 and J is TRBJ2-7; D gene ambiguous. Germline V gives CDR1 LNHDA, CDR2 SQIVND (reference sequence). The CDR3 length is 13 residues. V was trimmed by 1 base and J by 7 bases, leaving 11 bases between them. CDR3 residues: CASSIGQAVEQYF. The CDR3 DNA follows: TGTGCCAGTAGTATAGGGCAGGCTGTGGAGCAGTACTTC.